This T cell receptor (beta chain) derives from a study of blood T cell repertoires in COVID-19. Sequencing was performed with immunoSEQ multiplex PCR; in TCRdb, only in-frame clones are kept and a portion is missing. The data contain approximately 100,000 clones, roughly 84% of them seen just once; the ten biggest clones take up more than 2%. This sequence was found in a human donor in a cohort sampled during active COVID-19. Sequenced material: peripheral blood.

In nucleotides, the CDR3 is TGTGCCAGCAGCGAAAAGGACACTGACGTGGGCTACGAGCAGTACTTC. This sequence encodes CASSEKDTDVGYEQYF. The rearrangement links TRBV27 to TRBJ2-7, with TRBD1 as a possible D gene (5 bases). The CDR3 extends over 16 amino acids. The V end lost 6 bases, the J end lost 3 bases, and 21 bases lay between the germline ends. Germline CDR1 MNHEY, CDR2 SMNVEV (reference sequence).